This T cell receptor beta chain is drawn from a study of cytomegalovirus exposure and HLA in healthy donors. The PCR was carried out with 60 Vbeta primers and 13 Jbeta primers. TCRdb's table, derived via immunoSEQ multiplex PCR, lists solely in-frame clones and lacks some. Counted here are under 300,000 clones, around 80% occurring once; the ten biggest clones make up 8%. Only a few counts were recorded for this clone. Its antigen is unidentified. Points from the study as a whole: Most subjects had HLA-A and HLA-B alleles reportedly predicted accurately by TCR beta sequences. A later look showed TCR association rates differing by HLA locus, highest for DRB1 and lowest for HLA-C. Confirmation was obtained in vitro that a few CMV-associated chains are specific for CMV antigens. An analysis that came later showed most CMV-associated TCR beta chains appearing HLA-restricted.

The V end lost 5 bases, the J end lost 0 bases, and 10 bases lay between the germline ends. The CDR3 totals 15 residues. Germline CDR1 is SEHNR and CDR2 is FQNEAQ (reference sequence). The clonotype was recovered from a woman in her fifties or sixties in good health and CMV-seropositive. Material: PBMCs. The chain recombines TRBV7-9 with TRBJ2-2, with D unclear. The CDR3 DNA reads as TGTGCCAGCAGCACGACTGCCGCGAACACCGGGGAGCTGTTTTTT. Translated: CASSTTAANTGELFF.